This TCR beta chain was retrieved from a study of T-cell memory formation after mild COVID-19. TCRalpha and TCRbeta libraries used 5'RACE with constant-segment primers and UMIs. A single record per CDR3 protein comes from TCRdb applying MiXCR to the 5' RACE reads. Of some 130,000 distinct CDR3 sequences detected, approximately 15% appear once; the ten largest clones hold about 14%. Germline V gene sequence: CDR1 LGHDT, CDR2 YNNKEL (reference sequence). Trimming at V came to 1 base and at J to 8 bases, leaving 9 bases not matched to a gene. The CDR3 runs 15 residues. This clonotype was detected a few times.

V and J are TRBV3-1 and TRBJ1-2; TRBD1 agrees at 8 bases. Sequenced material: PBMCs or a T cell subset sorted from them (not recorded which). This clonotype was obtained from an adult woman who had mild COVID-19 (a few samples of this study predate the infection). Cell type and time point are not known. The CDR3 is CASSQVSGGSYGYTF. The CDR3 DNA sequence: TGTGCCAGCAGCCAAGTGTCAGGGGGCTCGTACGGCTACACCTTC.